The present T cell receptor beta chain was sequenced within a study of blood T cell repertoires in COVID-19. In the study overall: Spain, Italy and the United States supplied samples that represented acute and convalescent COVID-19. Sources were T cells, B-cell-depleted T cells, or PBMCs; the material itself was cDNA or gDNA.

Trimming cost V 4 bases and J 5 bases; bases outside gene matches: 11. The CDR3 spans 15 residues. The germline CDR1 and CDR2 sequences are LNHDA and SQIVND (reference sequence). Authors' processing steps: The authors estimated nucleated cell counts from reference gene primer amplification. Only in-frame clones appear in the TCRdb table, and some are missing; sequencing was by immunoSEQ multiplex PCR. V, J and clone size reflect that table, while D and trimming were determined from the DNA. This table has roughly 290,000 clones, 89% appearing once. Sequenced sample: peripheral blood. This chain connects TRBV19 to TRBJ2-7; TRBD2 agrees at 7 bases. The sequence came from a woman aged 60-75 years with acute or convalescent COVID-19. CDR3 in amino acids: CASSNPRGEYDEQYF. The CDR3 DNA is TGTGCCAGTAGTAACCCCCGGGGGGAGTACGACGAGCAGTACTTC.